Below are 25 T cell receptor beta chains sequenced from a single sample in a study of blood T cell repertoires in COVID-19. Sequenced by immunoSEQ multiplex PCR; TCRdb stores in-frame clones only, minus some. The table includes about 670,000 clones, over 80% detected once. Sample: peripheral blood. The receptor set was obtained from a woman younger than 35 with acute or convalescent COVID-19.

J is TRBJ1-1 and V is TRBV15; 8 nucleotides line up with TRBD1. The CDR3 covers 15 residues. Germline CDR1 is LNHNV and CDR2 is YYDKDF (reference sequence). V shed 0 bases, J shed 5 bases, and the junction held 5 bases outside the gene matches. The chain's CDR3 is CATSRDRDRLTEAFF. The CDR3 region has the DNA TGTGCCACCAGCAGAGATAGGGACAGGCTAACTGAAGCTTTCTTT.

The V gene is TRBV4-1, the J gene TRBJ1-1; maybe TRBD1 (5 bases). The CDR3 is 13 amino acids. Germline-derived CDR1 and CDR2 are MGHRA and YSYEKL. V dropped 4 bases and J dropped 4 bases, with 10 bases sitting between them. The CDR3 sequence is CASSLAGGTEAFF. In DNA, the CDR3 is TGCGCCAGCAGCCTCGCGGGGGGCACTGAAGCTTTCTTT.

V usage is TRBV2 and J usage is TRBJ2-1, with 7 bases aligning to TRBD1. The V segment lost 0 bases and the J segment 2 bases; nucleotides outside the gene matches: 13. This CDR3 spans 19 amino acids. CDR1 is SNHLY and CDR2 is FYNNEI in the germline V gene. CDR3 protein: CASSEAPGRGQWAYNEQFF. The CDR3 bases are TGTGCCAGCAGTGAAGCGCCTGGTAGGGGGCAGTGGGCCTACAATGAGCAGTTCTTC.

The chain employs TRBV7-9 and TRBJ1-1; D might be TRBD1 (6 bases). V lost 6 bases and J 6 bases, leaving 17 bases between the germline ends. Per the germline V gene, CDR1 is SEHNR and CDR2 is FQNEAQ (reference sequence). The CDR3 runs 14 residues. CDR3 in amino acids: CASRSIRGLSEAFF. The CDR3 nucleotides read TGTGCCAGCAGATCGATCAGGGGTCTTTCTGAAGCTTTCTTT.

The gene calls are TRBV28 and TRBJ2-7; 9 bases are a match to TRBD1. The V segment lost 8 bases and the J segment 3 bases; nucleotides outside the gene matches: 11. Per the germline V gene, CDR1 is MDHEN and CDR2 is SYDVKM. This CDR3 has 15 residues. In DNA, the CDR3 is TGTGCCAGCGGCGGGACCGGGACAGGGTTCTACGAGCAGTACTTC. It is translated as CASGGTGTGFYEQYF.

This chain uses TRBV19 with TRBJ2-3; TRBD2 might be the D (5 bases). V lost 6 bases and J 0 bases, leaving 13 bases between the germline ends. Germline V gene sequence: CDR1 LNHDA, CDR2 SQIVND (reference sequence). The CDR3 contains 15 residues. CDR3 in DNA: TGTGCCAGTAGCGATGTGGAGGCTAGCACAGATACGCAGTATTTT. It codes for CASSDVEASTDTQYF.

The genes are TRBV18 and TRBJ2-7, with 12 bases aligning to TRBD1. CDR3 length equals 16 residues. After removal of 1 base from V and 1 base from J, the junction contained 2 bases not matched to a gene. CDR1 is KGHSH, CDR2 LQKENI, per germline. CDR3 nucleotide sequence: TGTGCCAGCTCACCACGGGACAGGGGGCCATCCTACGAGCAGTACTTC. It codes for CASSPRDRGPSYEQYF.

The V gene is TRBV18, the J gene TRBJ2-7, with D possibly TRBD2 on 7 matching bases. The V end was cut by 0 bases, the J end by 6 bases, with 12 bases between. The CDR3 runs to 14 residues. In germline, CDR1 is KGHSH, CDR2 LQKENI. The DNA for the CDR3 is TGTGCCAGCTCACCACCGGGGGGGCCGGGCGAGCAGTACTTC. Amino acids: CASSPPGGPGEQYF.

The chain links TRBV24-1 to TRBJ2-1; 9 nucleotides agree with TRBD2. With 4 bases clipped from V and 4 bases from J, the junction kept 7 bases outside the gene matches. This CDR3 contains 16 residues. Germline-derived CDR1 and CDR2 are KGHDR and SFDVKD. The CDR3 sequence is CATSDLGTSPYNEQFF. CDR3 DNA sequence: TGTGCCACCAGTGACCTCGGGACTAGCCCGTACAATGAGCAGTTCTTC.

The chain joins TRBV12-5 to TRBJ1-3; 8 bases match TRBD1. The CDR3 loop spans 17 amino acids. V gave up 6 bases and J gave up 3 bases; unmatched junction bases: 13. CDR1 and CDR2 (germline): LGHNT, FRNRAP. The DNA for the CDR3 is TGTGCTAGTGGCACTCTACGGACAGGGTCTAATGGAAACACCATATATTTT. It translates to CASGTLRTGSNGNTIYF.

The rearrangement joins TRBV27 to TRBJ2-1; 8 bases map to TRBD1. Trimming removed 5 bases from V and 2 bases from J; junction bases left unmatched: 5. This CDR3 is 15 amino acids long. The germline CDR1 and CDR2 sequences are MNHEY and SMNVEV (reference sequence). The CDR3 reads CASSIRDRTYNEQFF. The CDR3 nucleotides are TGTGCCAGCAGTATCCGGGACAGGACCTACAATGAGCAGTTCTTC.

The genes are TRBV5-1 and TRBJ1-5; 7 positions agree with TRBD1. V shed 3 bases and J 4 bases; nucleotides not matched to a gene: 7. CDR1 SGHRS and CDR2 YFSETQ come from the germline V gene. The CDR3 sequence is 15 residues long. The CDR3 here is CASSSGTESNQPQHF. The CDR3 region has the DNA TGCGCCAGCAGCTCCGGGACAGAGTCTAATCAGCCCCAGCATTTT.

The V gene is TRBV19, the J gene TRBJ1-2; 7 bases are a match to TRBD1. V trimming: 4 bases; J trimming: 5 bases; junction bases outside the gene matches: 4. This CDR3 contains 13 residues. Germline V gene lookup returns CDR1 LNHDA and CDR2 SQIVND (reference sequence). CDR3 sequence reads: CASSTGGRYGYTF. The CDR3 nucleotides are TGTGCCAGTAGTACAGGGGGAAGGTATGGCTACACCTTC.

The gene calls are TRBV2 and TRBJ1-2, with 9 bases lining up with TRBD1. The CDR3 runs 14 residues. Per germline, CDR1 SNHLY and CDR2 FYNNEI. With V trimmed by 6 bases and J by 5 bases, 7 bases remained unmatched. CDR3 protein: CASSAQGAKYGYTF. The DNA of the CDR3 is TGTGCCAGCAGCGCACAGGGGGCAAAGTATGGCTACACCTTC.

The V gene is TRBV11-2, the J gene TRBJ2-3; TRBD2 matches 9 bases. J was trimmed by 4 bases and V by 3 bases; bases with no gene match: 5. The CDR3 totals 15 residues. Germline CDR1 and CDR2: SGHAT and FQNNGV. CDR3 in amino acids: CASSLGTSSPDTQYF. In DNA form, the CDR3 reads TGTGCCAGCAGCTTGGGGACTAGCTCGCCAGATACGCAGTATTTT. The full variable domain, with the rest looked up from reference TRBV11-2 and TRBJ2-3, is EAGVAQSPRYKIIEKRQSVAFWCNPISGHATLYWYQQILGQGPKLLIQFQNNGVVDDSQLPKDRFSAERLKGVDSTLKIQPAKLEDSAVYLCASSLGTSSPDTQYFGPGTRLTVL.

This clone was observed once. The chain uses TRBV4-1 and TRBJ1-2; 7 positions match TRBD1. Trimming took 4 bases from V and 4 from J; bases not matched to a gene: 3. CDR1 is MGHRA, CDR2 YSYEKL, per germline. This CDR3 is 13 amino acids long. The CDR3 here is CASSRQGRYGYTF. CDR3 sequence (DNA): TGCGCCAGCAGCCGACAGGGCCGCTATGGCTACACCTTC.

V usage is TRBV5-6 and J usage is TRBJ1-2; 10 nucleotides line up with TRBD1. The trim removed 2 bases at V and 4 bases at J, leaving 5 bases unmatched. The CDR3 runs to 15 residues. Per the germline V gene, CDR1 is SGHDT and CDR2 is YYEEEE. The DNA of the CDR3 is TGTGCCAGCAGCTTAGACAGGGGGCAGGGCTATGGCTACACCTTC. Amino acids: CASSLDRGQGYGYTF.

The rearrangement joins TRBV25-1 to TRBJ2-2, with D possibly matching TRBD2 (6 bases). CDR3 length: 17 residues. Per the germline V gene, CDR1 is MGHDK and CDR2 is SYGVNS. Trimming stripped 3 bases from V and 0 bases from J, with 14 bases between. The CDR3 sequence: CASSESGGRSNTGELFF. The CDR3, as DNA: TGTGCCAGCAGTGAGTCTGGGGGGAGGTCGAACACCGGGGAGCTGTTTTTT.

The chain uses TRBV7-2 and TRBJ2-7, with 8 bases fitting TRBD1. J gave up 3 bases and V 1 base, and 5 bases lay outside the gene matches. The CDR3 is 15 amino acids. Germline V gene sequence: CDR1 SGHTA, CDR2 FQGNSA. The CDR3 sequence: CASSLVQGVLYEQYF. CDR3 nucleotides: TGTGCCAGCAGCTTAGTACAGGGGGTGCTCTACGAGCAGTACTTC.

The chain employs TRBV4-1 and TRBJ1-2, with D hard to call. Trimming took 3 bases from V and 3 from J, leaving 20 bases between them. The germline gives CDR1 MGHRA, CDR2 YSYEKL. The CDR3 is 17 amino acids. CDR3 in amino acids: CASSHPLGRQAYYGYTF. Here the CDR3 DNA reads TGCGCCAGCAGCCACCCCCTCGGTCGGCAGGCCTACTATGGCTACACCTTC.

A note on this clone: Other DNA sequences within the sample encode an identical CDR3. The chain has TRBV5-1 and TRBJ1-2; 8 nucleotides line up with TRBD1. This CDR3 is built from 13 residues. CDR1 is SGHRS and CDR2 is YFSETQ in the germline V gene. Trimming cost V 4 bases and J 6 bases; bases outside gene matches: 5. CDR3 protein: CASSLDRVDGYTF. CDR3 DNA sequence: TGCGCCAGCAGCCTGGACAGGGTAGATGGCTACACCTTC.

The V and J genes are TRBV19 and TRBJ2-2; 15 bases match TRBD2. Germline-derived CDR1 and CDR2 are LNHDA and SQIVND (reference sequence). J was trimmed by 4 bases and V by 6 bases; bases with no gene match: 9. The CDR3 consists of 18 residues. The CDR3 loop is CASSDGLAGGPATGELFF. CDR3 nucleotide sequence: TGTGCCAGTAGCGACGGACTAGCGGGGGGGCCGGCCACCGGGGAGCTGTTTTTT.

The rearrangement links TRBV4-2 to TRBJ2-3; D is possibly TRBD1 (6 bases). The CDR3 covers 16 residues. V dropped 4 bases and J dropped 3 bases, with 17 bases sitting between them. In germline, CDR1 is LGHNA, CDR2 YNFKEQ. Written as DNA, the CDR3 is TGTGCCAGCAGCCCCCACTTATCAGGGGAAACAGATACGCAGTATTTT. Its protein is CASSPHLSGETDTQYF.

This chain connects TRBV6-5 to TRBJ1-5, with TRBD1 matching over 9 bases. The CDR3 consists of 15 residues. In germline, CDR1 is MNHEY, CDR2 SVGAGI. With 5 bases clipped from V and 6 bases from J, the junction kept 8 bases outside the gene matches. CDR3 coding DNA: TGTGCCAGCAGTAGGGGACAGGGCCTGGGTCAGCCCCAGCATTTT. It translates to CASSRGQGLGQPQHF.

The J gene is TRBJ1-2, the V gene TRBV5-1, with unresolved D. With 0 bases removed from V and 2 bases from J, the gap between germline ends came to 14 bases. This CDR3 has 16 amino acids. Germline V lookup: CDR1 SGHRS, CDR2 YFSETQ. The CDR3 DNA follows: TGCGCCAGCAGCTTGGGGGCGGGCCCGTTCAACTATGGCTACACCTTC. Translated, it gives CASSLGAGPFNYGYTF.